Listed below are T cell receptor beta chains from one sample, sequenced in a study of blood T cell repertoires in COVID-19. Profiled with immunoSEQ multiplex PCR; TCRdb holds only in-frame clones, not every one. The table has approximately 200,000 clones, approximately 80% seen once. The sample comprised peripheral blood. These receptor sequences come from a woman in her forties or fifties with acute or convalescent COVID-19. CDR3s include the opening cysteine and the closing phenylalanine or tryptophan. A D gene is named only where the DNA matches it firmly. Clone size is not always given. Where it is, it says once, few, many or a class for expanded clones.

NA	few	TRBV7-9	TRBJ2-5	CASSLVDFQETQYF	TGTGCCAGCAGCTTAGTAGACTTCCAAGAGACCCAGTACTTC
TRBD1	NA	TRBV2	TRBJ2-5	CASTPGGVETQYF	TGTGCCAGCACCCCAGGGGGAGTAGAGACCCAGTACTTC
TRBD1	NA	TRBV28	TRBJ2-1	CASSPPPGQGVVNEQFF	TGTGCCAGCAGTCCCCCTCCGGGACAGGGTGTCGTAAATGAGCAGTTCTTC
TRBD2	NA	TRBV5-1	TRBJ2-7	CASSGTSSYEQYF	TGCGCCAGCAGCGGGACTAGCTCCTACGAGCAGTACTTC
NA	NA	TRBV4-3	TRBJ1-1	CASSQDRGNTEAFF	TGCGCCAGCAGCCAAGATCGGGGGAACACTGAAGCTTTCTTT
TRBD1	NA	TRBV19	TRBJ1-1	CASSLTQGSYTEAFF	TGTGCCAGTAGTTTAACACAGGGGTCGTACACTGAAGCTTTCTTT
TRBD2	NA	TRBV28	TRBJ2-3	CASRLAGARDTQYF	TGTGCCAGCAGACTAGCGGGAGCTAGAGATACGCAGTATTTT
NA	once	TRBV5-6	TRBJ2-7	CASSLTAYEQYF	TGTGCCAGCAGCTTGACAGCATACGAGCAGTACTTC
NA	NA	TRBV3-1/TRBV3-2	TRBJ1-2	CASSLKGREEDYGYTF	TGTGCCAGCAGCCTCAAAGGGAGGGAAGAGGACTATGGCTACACCTTC
TRBD2	NA	TRBV24-1	TRBJ2-2	CATHGLEGTGELFF	TGTGCCACCCACGGACTAGAGGGCACCGGGGAGCTGTTTTTT